These 31 T cell receptor beta chains originate from one sample sequenced in a study of cytomegalovirus exposure and HLA in healthy donors. PCR used 60 Vbeta primers and 13 Jbeta primers. Assay used: immunoSEQ multiplex PCR; TCRdb lists only in-frame clones, some missing. The sample consists of roughly 87,000 clones, roughly 83% of them appearing once. Sequences were obtained from PBMCs. The receptors were gathered from a woman in her 40s in good health and CMV-seropositive.

V and J are TRBV11-1 and TRBJ1-1, with 7 positions matching TRBD1. The CDR3 sequence is 12 residues long. In germline, CDR1 is SGHAT, CDR2 FQDESV (reference sequence). J was trimmed by 7 bases and V by 3 bases; bases with no gene match: 2. In nucleotides, the CDR3 is TGTGCCAGCAGCTTCGGGGACAGTGAAGCTTTCTTT. Translation: CASSFGDSEAFF.

The rearrangement joins TRBV7-3 to TRBJ1-1; 7 bases align to TRBD1. This CDR3 contains 13 residues. The V gene's germline CDR1 is SGHTA and CDR2 FQGTGA. Trimming at V came to 5 bases and at J to 3 bases, leaving 3 bases not matched to a gene. For the CDR3, the DNA is TGTGCCAGCAGCCGCACAGGGGACACTGAAGCTTTCTTT. This sequence encodes CASSRTGDTEAFF.

The V call is TRBV2, the J call TRBJ1-1, with TRBD1 identical over 9 bases. The CDR3 consists of 13 residues. Germline V lookup: CDR1 SNHLY, CDR2 FYNNEI. Losses at the gene ends were 9 bases for V and 6 bases for J; bases not matched to a gene: 8. The CDR3: CARSRTGVAEAFF. The CDR3 bases are TGTGCCAGATCTAGGACAGGGGTTGCTGAAGCTTTCTTT.

The rearrangement links TRBV7-6 to TRBJ2-1; 10 nucleotides agree with TRBD2. The germline V gene encodes CDR1 SGHVS and CDR2 FNYEAQ. The CDR3 is 15 amino acids. V gave up 5 bases and J gave up 4 bases; unmatched junction bases: 5. The CDR3 DNA follows: TGTGCCAGCAGCATACTAGCGGGAACGTACAATGAGCAGTTCTTC. Encoded protein: CASSILAGTYNEQFF.

The rearrangement uses TRBV5-6 and TRBJ2-7, with TRBD1 matching 8 bases. The germline CDR1 and CDR2 sequences are SGHDT and YYEEEE. CDR3 length: 17 residues. With 1 base clipped from V and 5 bases from J, the junction kept 14 bases outside the gene matches. CDR3 DNA sequence: TGTGCCAGCAGCTTGATCGGTAGGCCGGGACAGGCAAACGAGCAGTACTTC. Translation gives CASSLIGRPGQANEQYF.

The chain joins TRBV30 to TRBJ2-4, with 7 bases aligning to TRBD1. With V trimmed by 3 bases and J by 1 base, 9 bases remained unmatched. The germline gives CDR1 GTSNPN, CDR2 SVGIG (reference sequence). The CDR3 consists of 16 residues. The CDR3 DNA sequence: TGTGCCTGGAGGCCCGAGACAGGGTTGGCCAAAAACATTCAGTACTTC. Translated: CAWRPETGLAKNIQYF. The whole variable domain, remainder taken from reference TRBV30 and TRBJ2-4, is SQTIHQWPATLVQPVGSPLSLECTVEGTSNPNLYWYRQAAGRGLQLLFYSVGIGQISSEVPQNLSASRPQDRQFILSSKKLLLSDSGFYLCAWRPETGLAKNIQYFGAGTRLSVL.

The chain links TRBV7-2 to TRBJ2-2, with 7 bases matching TRBD2. J gave up 6 bases and V 4 bases, and 2 bases lay outside the gene matches. The CDR3 has 13 residues. The V gene's germline CDR1 is SGHTA and CDR2 FQGNSA. This CDR3 is CASSYTSAGELFF. In DNA form, the CDR3 reads TGTGCCAGCAGCTATACTAGCGCCGGGGAGCTGTTTTTT.

This rearrangement joins TRBV7-9 to TRBJ1-1; tentatively, D is TRBD1 (5 bases). The CDR3 sequence is 14 residues long. The V end was cut by 0 bases, the J end by 0 bases, with 5 bases between. The germline V gene encodes CDR1 SEHNR and CDR2 FQNEAQ (reference sequence). CDR3 in DNA: TGTGCCAGCAGCTTAGCGGGGCTGAACACTGAAGCTTTCTTT. Residues: CASSLAGLNTEAFF.

The V and J genes are TRBV4-2 and TRBJ2-2, with 7 nucleotides matching TRBD2. J gave up 1 base and V 0 bases, and 2 bases lay outside the gene matches. CDR1 is LGHNA, CDR2 YNFKEQ, per germline. CDR3 length equals 16 residues. CDR3: CASSQDPSGNTGELFF. CDR3 nucleotide sequence: TGTGCCAGCAGCCAAGACCCTAGCGGGAACACCGGGGAGCTGTTTTTT.

The V gene is TRBV28, the J gene TRBJ1-2, with 7 bases identical to TRBD1. Germline V lookup: CDR1 MDHEN, CDR2 SYDVKM. Trimming cost V 6 bases and J 4 bases; bases outside gene matches: 11. The CDR3 is made up of 15 amino acids. Here the CDR3 DNA reads TGTGCCAGCAGACTAGGGGGGACAGACCTCTATGGCTACACCTTC. Translated, it gives CASRLGGTDLYGYTF.

The chain uses TRBV6-1 and TRBJ1-5; D uncertain. Per the germline V gene, CDR1 is MNHNS and CDR2 is SASEGT. Deletions cut 2 bases from V and 7 bases from J, with 9 bases between. The CDR3 has 13 residues. CDR3 region: CASSERESQPQHF. The CDR3 DNA reads TGTGCCAGCAGTGAAAGGGAGAGCCAGCCCCAGCATTTT.

The chain recombines TRBV21-1 with TRBJ1-1; the table's D call, TRBD1, was not checked against the DNA. TRBV21-1 is a known pseudogene. The length of the CDR3 is 15 residues. The CDR3 reads CASSKAFRGGKEAFF. CDR3 sequence (DNA): TGTGCCAGCAGCAAAGCGTTCAGGGGCGGAAAAGAAGCTTTCTTT.

This chain connects TRBV5-1 to TRBJ2-7; D perhaps matches TRBD1 (5 bases). Germline CDR1 reads SGHRS; CDR2 reads YFSETQ. This CDR3 spans 14 amino acids. Trimming cost V 4 bases and J 1 base, with 12 bases left between them. CDR3 amino acids: CASSAMTASYEQYF. The CDR3 bases are TGCGCCAGCAGCGCGATGACAGCTTCCTACGAGCAGTACTTC.

This clone was seen only a few times. The genes are TRBV19 and TRBJ1-1; TRBD1 might be the D (5 bases). The CDR3 runs to 13 residues. Germline CDR1 is LNHDA and CDR2 is SQIVND (reference sequence). V lost 7 bases and J lost 0, with 9 bases in between. CDR3 region: CASNQGLNTEAFF. The DNA of the CDR3 is TGTGCCAGTAATCAGGGCTTGAACACTGAAGCTTTCTTT.

The rearrangement uses TRBV11-2 and TRBJ2-2, with a tentative D call TRBD1 (6 bases). Germline V gives CDR1 SGHAT, CDR2 FQNNGV. V gave up 4 bases and J gave up 9 bases, with 15 bases separating them. This CDR3 is built from 14 residues. The CDR3 is CASSYPDRPWELFF. The DNA of the CDR3 is TGTGCCAGCAGCTACCCTGACAGGCCCTGGGAGCTGTTTTTT.

The chain is built from TRBV7-3 and TRBJ2-6, with 8 nucleotides matching TRBD2. CDR1 and CDR2 (germline): SGHTA, FQGTGA. This CDR3 has 15 residues. J was trimmed by 0 bases and V by 7 bases; bases with no gene match: 2. CDR3 nucleotide sequence: TGTGCCAGCACGGGAGGGGCCTCTGGGGCCAACGTCCTGACTTTC. Its protein product is CASTGGASGANVLTF.

This clone has a single count. This chain links TRBV12-5 with TRBJ2-2; 8 bases align to TRBD1. The CDR3 covers 18 residues. With 0 bases clipped from V and 6 bases from J, the junction kept 12 bases outside the gene matches. Per the germline V gene, CDR1 is LGHNT and CDR2 is FRNRAP. The CDR3 coding sequence is TGTGCTAGTGGTTTGGTACTTTCCGGACAGGGAGAGTCCGGGGAGCTGTTTTTT. Residues: CASGLVLSGQGESGELFF. Complete variable domain (other parts from reference TRBV12-5 and TRBJ2-2): DARVTQTPRHKVTEMGQEVTMRCQPILGHNTVFWYRQTMMQGLELLAYFRNRAPLDDSGMPKDRFSAEMPDATLATLKIQPSEPRDSAVYFCASGLVLSGQGESGELFFGEGSRLTVL.

V usage is TRBV5-6 and J usage is TRBJ1-1; D ambiguous. V was trimmed by 2 bases and J by 7 bases, leaving 9 bases between them. This CDR3 comprises 12 residues. Per germline, CDR1 SGHDT and CDR2 YYEEEE. Here the CDR3 DNA reads TGTGCCAGCAGCTTCTCCAGACTTGAAGCTTTCTTT. Its protein product is CASSFSRLEAFF. The full variable domain, completed using reference TRBV5-6 and TRBJ1-1, is DAGVTQSPTHLIKTRGQQVTLRCSPKSGHDTVSWYQQALGQGPQFIFQYYEEEERQRGNFPDRFSGHQFPNYSSELNVNALLLGDSALYLCASSFSRLEAFFGQGTRLTVV.

This sequence joins TRBV7-9 and TRBJ2-1; TRBD1 aligns across 10 bases. This CDR3 region has 15 residues. With 4 bases clipped from V and 4 bases from J, the junction kept 4 bases outside the gene matches. Germline CDR1 is SEHNR and CDR2 is FQNEAQ (reference sequence). The chain's CDR3 is CASSSWTGGYNEQFF. The CDR3 DNA sequence: TGTGCCAGCAGCTCTTGGACAGGGGGATACAATGAGCAGTTCTTC.

The DNA for the CDR3 is TGTGCCAGCACGGCGGAATCCAACAATGAGCAGTTCTTC. Residues: CASTAESNNEQFF. The genes are TRBV2 and TRBJ2-1; D gene ambiguous. Germline loops: CDR1 SNHLY, CDR2 FYNNEI. The ends were cut back, 7 bases at V and 5 bases at J, with 12 bases in the middle. This CDR3 is built from 13 residues.

This CDR3 is CASRITQAAGSPLHF. CDR3 in DNA: TGTGCCAGCAGAATAACCCAGGCAGCGGGTTCACCCCTCCACTTT. The chain uses TRBV6-1 and TRBJ1-6; D remains ambiguous. This CDR3 contains 15 residues. V dropped 6 bases and J dropped 9 bases, with 18 bases sitting between them. Germline V gives CDR1 MNHNS, CDR2 SASEGT.

The gene calls are TRBV27 and TRBJ2-2; D is ambiguous. Looked up from germline, CDR1 is MNHEY and CDR2 is SMNVEV (reference sequence). CDR3 length: 19 residues. The ends were cut back, 5 bases at V and 5 bases at J, with 27 bases in the middle. Here the CDR3 reads CASSKSFVQMSWITGELFF. In DNA, the CDR3 is TGTGCCAGCAGTAAAAGTTTTGTACAGATGAGTTGGATTACCGGGGAGCTGTTTTTT.

The CDR3 region is CAWSAGFGNTIYF. For the CDR3, the DNA is TGTGCCTGGAGTGCGGGATTTGGGAACACCATATATTTT. The rearrangement links TRBV30 to TRBJ1-3; D gene uncertain. Germline V gene lookup returns CDR1 GTSNPN and CDR2 SVGIG (reference sequence). This CDR3 contains 13 residues. V was cut by 1 base and J by 7 bases, with 11 bases left in between. Full variable domain (remainder filled in from reference TRBV30 and TRBJ1-3): SQTIHQWPATLVQPVGSPLSLECTVEGTSNPNLYWYRQAAGRGLQLLFYSVGIGQISSEVPQNLSASRPQDRQFILSSKKLLLSDSGFYLCAWSAGFGNTIYFGEGSWLTVV.

The chain couples TRBV30 to TRBJ1-4, with D tentatively TRBD1 (5 bases). Trimming removed 4 bases from V and 4 bases from J, with 10 bases in between. The CDR3 sequence is 13 residues long. Germline loops: CDR1 GTSNPN, CDR2 SVGIG (reference sequence). The CDR3 region has the DNA TGTGCCTGGATTGGGAGGGGTAATGAAAAACTGTTTTTT. It encodes CAWIGRGNEKLFF.

This chain joins TRBV18 and TRBJ2-6; 7 bases are shared with TRBD1. CDR1 is KGHSH, CDR2 LQKENI, per germline. The junction had 6 bases not matched to a gene; V was cut back by 6 bases and J by 1 base. The CDR3 runs 16 residues. The CDR3 DNA follows: TGTGCCAGCTCTGTACAGGGGATTTCTGGGGCCAACGTCCTGACTTTC. This gives the protein CASSVQGISGANVLTF. The variable domain in full, completed from reference TRBV18 and TRBJ2-6, reads NAGVMQNPRHLVRRRGQEARLRCSPMKGHSHVYWYRQLPEEGLKFMVYLQKENIIDESGMPKERFSAEFPKEGPSILRIQQVVRGDSAAYFCASSVQGISGANVLTFGAGSRLTVL.

The chain has TRBV7-6 and TRBJ2-1, with 7 bases fitting TRBD2. The CDR3 has 15 amino acids. Trimming removed 1 base from V and 4 bases from J; junction bases left unmatched: 4. Germline V gene data show CDR1 as SGHVS and CDR2 as FNYEAQ. DNA of the CDR3: TGTGCCAGCAGCTTAGGGGGGGGAGGTTACAATGAGCAGTTCTTC. This translates into CASSLGGGGYNEQFF.

This chain's CDR3 is CASGDRTHEQFF. As DNA, the CDR3 is TGTGCCAGCGGGGACAGGACCCATGAGCAGTTCTTC. The V call is TRBV6-5, the J call TRBJ2-1, with 8 positions matching TRBD1. The CDR3 contains 12 residues. The germline CDR1 and CDR2 sequences are MNHEY and SVGAGI. With 8 bases clipped from V and 8 bases from J, the junction kept 5 bases outside the gene matches.

The CDR3 here is CASSTGRRVSTDTQYF. The CDR3 DNA sequence: TGTGCCAGTAGTACTGGGAGACGGGTAAGCACAGATACGCAGTATTTT. V usage is TRBV19 and J usage is TRBJ2-3, with D possibly matching TRBD2 (5 bases). This CDR3 is built from 16 residues. CDR1 and CDR2 (germline): LNHDA, SQIVND (reference sequence). Trimming pared 4 bases from V and 0 bases from J, leaving 14 bases between. The full variable domain, in which reference TRBV19 and TRBJ2-3 provide the parts outside the CDR3, is DGGITQSPKYLFRKEGQNVTLSCEQNLNHDAMYWYRQDPGQGLRLIYYSQIVNDFQKGDIAEGYSVSREKKESFPLTVTSAQKNPTAFYLCASSTGRRVSTDTQYFGPGTRLTVL.

The chain employs TRBV14 and TRBJ1-4, with D unresolved. Trimming cost V 3 bases and J 5 bases, with 7 bases left between them. The CDR3 length is 13 residues. Germline CDR1 and CDR2: SGHDN and FVKESK. This CDR3 is CASSQNRNEKLFF. CDR3 coding DNA: TGTGCCAGCAGCCAGAACAGAAATGAAAAACTGTTTTTT.

V gene TRBV11-2 combines with J gene TRBJ1-5; no firm D call. CDR1 is SGHAT, CDR2 FQNNGV, per germline. V lost 5 bases, J lost 7 bases, and 15 bases lay in between. The CDR3 runs 14 residues. The CDR3 coding sequence is TGTGCCAGCAGCCCAGGTTTTAGTGGCCAGCCCCAGCATTTT. Protein: CASSPGFSGQPQHF.

This clone was counted a few times. V usage is TRBV27 and J usage is TRBJ1-5, with D uncertain. The CDR3 length is 14 residues. Deletions cut 3 bases from V and 1 base from J, with 7 bases between. CDR1 and CDR2 from the germline V gene are MNHEY and SMNVEV (reference sequence). In DNA form, the CDR3 reads TGTGCCAGCAGTTTCGTGGCAAGCAATCAGCCCCAGCATTTT. Amino acid sequence: CASSFVASNQPQHF.